This TCR beta chain was obtained from a study of T-cell reconstitution after alpha-beta-depleted transplantation in children. The TCRbeta library was prepared with unique molecular identifiers. MiXCR, run by TCRdb on the PCR reads, gives a single entry per CDR3 protein. Here the sample spans about 370,000 distinct CDR3 sequences, over 20% being singletons. Germline V gene sequence: CDR1 SGHTA, CDR2 FQGNSA. V was shortened by 1 base and J by 1 base, with 8 bases between the two germline ends. There are 15 residues in the CDR3. The sample here was PBMCs from the stem cell graft donor, taken from the stem cell graft. This chain uses TRBV7-2 with TRBJ1-3; D might be TRBD1 (6 bases). The receptor's source is a human donor who donated a stem cell graft to a child with acute myeloid leukemia. The CDR3 loop reads CASSLVGGSGNTIYF. The CDR3 DNA is TGTGCCAGCAGCTTAGTAGGGGGTTCTGGAAACACCATATATTTT.